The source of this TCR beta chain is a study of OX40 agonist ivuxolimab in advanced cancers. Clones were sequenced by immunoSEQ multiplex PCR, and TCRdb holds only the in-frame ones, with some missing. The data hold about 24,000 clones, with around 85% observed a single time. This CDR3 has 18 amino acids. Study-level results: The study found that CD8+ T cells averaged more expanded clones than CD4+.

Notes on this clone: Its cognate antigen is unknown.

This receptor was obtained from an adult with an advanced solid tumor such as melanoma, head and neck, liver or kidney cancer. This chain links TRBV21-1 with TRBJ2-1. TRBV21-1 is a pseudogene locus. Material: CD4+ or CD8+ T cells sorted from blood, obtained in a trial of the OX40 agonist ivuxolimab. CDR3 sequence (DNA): TGTGCCAGCAGCAGACTAAGGGGGGAGGGGGCCTTTCACAATGAGCAGTTCTTC. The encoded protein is CASSRLRGEGAFHNEQFF.